One and the same sample provided the 17 T cell receptor beta chains below, sequenced in a study of cytomegalovirus exposure and HLA in healthy donors. The table came from immunoSEQ multiplex PCR; TCRdb's copy has only in-frame clones and leaves some out. The data show over 100,000 clones, about 95% seen once. Input material: PBMCs. These receptors were obtained from a woman aged 18-29 years in good health and CMV-seronegative.

The rearrangement uses TRBV30 and TRBJ1-2; the match to TRBD1 covers 8 bases. CDR1 is GTSNPN, CDR2 SVGIG, per germline (reference sequence). J gave up 5 bases and V 4 bases, and 3 bases lay outside the gene matches. The CDR3 runs 12 residues. The CDR3 nucleotides are TGTGCCTGGAAACAGGGGGTATATGGCTACACCTTC. This translates into CAWKQGVYGYTF.

This chain joins TRBV6-1 and TRBJ1-5; D gene unclear. The V end lost 1 base, the J end lost 4 bases, and 17 bases lay between the germline ends. CDR3 length equals 17 residues. Germline CDR1 MNHNS, CDR2 SASEGT. DNA of the CDR3: TGTGCCAGCAGTGAAGGACACAGTTGGACTTCAAATCAGCCCCAGCATTTT. It translates to CASSEGHSWTSNQPQHF.

This clone was found a few times. The chain is built from TRBV4-3 and TRBJ2-1, with 10 bases lining up with TRBD2. CDR1 and CDR2 from the germline V gene are LGHNA and YSLEER. The CDR3 has 16 residues. J was trimmed by 8 bases and V by 0 bases; bases with no gene match: 7. For the CDR3, the DNA is TGCGCCAGCAGCCAAGATAGGGTAGCGGGGGGCCATGAGCAGTTCTTC. Protein: CASSQDRVAGGHEQFF.

The chain has TRBV5-6 and TRBJ2-7, with 10 positions matching TRBD1. The germline V gene has CDR1 SGHDT and CDR2 YYEEEE. The CDR3 covers 12 residues. V was clipped by 5 bases and J by 6 bases; unmatched bases: 2. The CDR3 sequence is CASRRTGGEQYF. In DNA, the CDR3 is TGTGCCAGCAGACGGACAGGGGGCGAGCAGTACTTC. Combining the CDR3 with reference TRBV5-6 and TRBJ2-7 gives the whole variable domain DAGVTQSPTHLIKTRGQQVTLRCSPKSGHDTVSWYQQALGQGPQFIFQYYEEEERQRGNFPDRFSGHQFPNYSSELNVNALLLGDSALYLCASRRTGGEQYFGPGTRLTVT.

The chain carries TRBV18 and TRBJ2-7; D unclear. CDR1 and CDR2 from the germline V gene are KGHSH and LQKENI. This CDR3 spans 12 amino acids. Trimming pared 5 bases from V and 3 bases from J, leaving 8 bases between. Written as DNA, the CDR3 is TGTGCCAGCTCAGACTCGGGCTACGAGCAGTACTTC. This translates into CASSDSGYEQYF.

J is TRBJ1-5 and V is TRBV18, with 11 bases aligning to TRBD1. J lost 0 bases, V lost 3 bases, and 7 bases had no gene match. The CDR3 extends over 18 amino acids. Per germline, CDR1 KGHSH and CDR2 LQKENI. The CDR3 region is CASSPPGQGVHSNQPQHF. The CDR3 coding sequence is TGTGCCAGCTCACCCCCGGGACAGGGGGTTCATAGCAATCAGCCCCAGCATTTT.

The chain employs TRBV25-1 and TRBJ1-5; the D gene is possibly TRBD1 (5 bases). The CDR3 length is 15 residues. Trimming stripped 1 base from V and 2 bases from J, with 9 bases between. CDR1 and CDR2 (germline): MGHDK, SYGVNS. The CDR3 loop is CASSESGRGNQPQHF. CDR3 sequence (DNA): TGTGCCAGCAGTGAATCGGGCAGGGGCAATCAGCCCCAGCATTTT.

This chain links TRBV19 with TRBJ1-5; D is possibly TRBD1 (5 bases). Trimming left V 6 bases short and J 6 bases short, with 18 bases between. Germline-derived CDR1 and CDR2 are LNHDA and SQIVND (reference sequence). The CDR3 covers 15 residues. CDR3 coding DNA: TGTGCCAGTAGCCTTTCAGGGCGGGGGTCTCAGCCCCAGCATTTT. This encodes CASSLSGRGSQPQHF.

The chain links TRBV9 to TRBJ2-7; TRBD1 is a possible D gene (6 bases). The CDR3 totals 14 residues. The germline V gene has CDR1 SGDLS and CDR2 YYNGEE. V lost 3 bases to trimming and J lost 6 bases, with 16 bases between them. The CDR3 DNA sequence: TGTGCCAGCAGCGATACAGGGAACGCGGTCGAGCAGTACTTC. Amino acid sequence: CASSDTGNAVEQYF. Drawing the rest from reference TRBV9 and TRBJ2-7, the complete variable domain is DSGVTQTPKHLITATGQRVTLRCSPRSGDLSVYWYQQSLDQGLQFLIQYYNGEERAKGNILERFSAQQFPDLHSELNLSSLELGDSALYFCASSDTGNAVEQYFGPGTRLTVT.

The chain uses TRBV2 and TRBJ1-5, with 7 nucleotides matching TRBD1. The CDR3 has 16 residues. The trim removed 1 base at V and 7 bases at J, leaving 10 bases unmatched. Germline V gene sequence: CDR1 SNHLY, CDR2 FYNNEI. CDR3 in amino acids: CASSEEGRGAWQPQHF. In DNA form, the CDR3 reads TGTGCCAGCAGTGAAGAGGGCAGGGGGGCATGGCAGCCCCAGCATTTT.

The chain is built from TRBV11-3 and TRBJ2-7; D gene unclear. CDR3 length equals 16 residues. Trimming pared 0 bases from V and 4 bases from J, leaving 16 bases between. Per germline, CDR1 SGHNT and CDR2 YENEEA. The CDR3 sequence is CASSLEDSHSDYEQYF. CDR3 sequence (DNA): TGTGCCAGCAGCTTAGAGGATAGCCATTCCGATTACGAGCAGTACTTC.

The CDR3: CASSPMSIFFGRAGDYGYTF. The CDR3 DNA sequence: TGTGCCAGCAGCCCGATGTCCATCTTCTTTGGTCGGGCGGGGGACTATGGCTACACCTTC. The chain carries TRBV9 and TRBJ1-2, with TRBD1 as a possible D gene (5 bases). V gave up 4 bases and J gave up 3 bases, with 31 bases separating them. CDR1 and CDR2 (germline): SGDLS, YYNGEE. The CDR3 runs to 20 residues. The full variable domain, completed using reference TRBV9 and TRBJ1-2, is DSGVTQTPKHLITATGQRVTLRCSPRSGDLSVYWYQQSLDQGLQFLIQYYNGEERAKGNILERFSAQQFPDLHSELNLSSLELGDSALYFCASSPMSIFFGRAGDYGYTFGSGTRLTVV.

The gene calls are TRBV9 and TRBJ2-7; 11 nucleotides line up with TRBD2. V gave up 0 bases and J gave up 0 bases; unmatched junction bases: 11. The length of the CDR3 is 19 residues. The germline V gene encodes CDR1 SGDLS and CDR2 YYNGEE. The CDR3 nucleotides read TGTGCCAGCAGCGTAGAACAGGGGGGGACTAGCGGTAACTCCTACGAGCAGTACTTC. This gives the protein CASSVEQGGTSGNSYEQYF.

CDR3 nucleotide sequence: TGCGCCAGCAGGGGACAGGGTGCTAACTATGGCTACACCTTC. Translated: CASRGQGANYGYTF. The V and J genes are TRBV4-1 and TRBJ1-2, with 9 bases identical to TRBD1. The V gene end was trimmed by 6 bases and the J gene end by 0 bases; junction bases not matched to a gene: 2. The CDR3 has 14 amino acids. Germline loops: CDR1 MGHRA, CDR2 YSYEKL.

V and J are TRBV5-4 and TRBJ2-7; no clear D. The CDR3 sequence is 11 residues long. V shed 2 bases and J shed 5 bases, with 5 bases lying between them. Germline CDR1 reads SGHNT; CDR2 reads YYREEE (reference sequence). The CDR3 bases are TGTGCCAGCAGCTTAATCGACGAGCAGTACTTC. Residues: CASSLIDEQYF.

The count of this clone is one. The rearrangement uses TRBV12-5 and TRBJ2-1; D not certain. CDR3 length equals 14 residues. CDR1 is LGHNT, CDR2 FRNRAP, per germline. Trimming left V 7 bases short and J 0 bases short, with 10 bases between. In DNA form, the CDR3 reads TGTGCTAGTGATAGCAGTCCCTCCTACAATGAGCAGTTCTTC. Amino acid sequence: CASDSSPSYNEQFF.

The chain employs TRBV7-2 and TRBJ2-1; 9 bases agree with TRBD2. The CDR3 has 16 residues. The V gene end was trimmed by 2 bases and the J gene end by 1 base; junction bases not matched to a gene: 3. Germline CDR1 reads SGHTA; CDR2 reads FQGNSA. The CDR3, as DNA: TGTGCCAGCAGCTTAAGCGGGGGGAAGTCCTACAATGAGCAGTTCTTC. Translated: CASSLSGGKSYNEQFF.